The entry that follows covers one TCR beta chain sequence. Germline V gene sequence: CDR1 KGHSH, CDR2 LQKENI. Trimming pared 3 bases from V and 0 bases from J, leaving 12 bases between. The CDR3 runs 16 residues. Only in-frame clones appear in the TCRdb table, and some are missing; sequencing was by immunoSEQ multiplex PCR. Here the sample spans 100,000 or so clones, around 94% being singletons. The entry originates in a study of T cell responses to AZD1222 COVID-19 vaccine. The sequence was collected from an adult in good health. The V and J genes are TRBV18 and TRBJ1-5; D might be TRBD1 (6 bases). Sample: peripheral blood, taken on day 0 of AZD1222 vaccination. CDR3 in amino acids: CASSPRGQNSNQPQHF. CDR3 nucleotides: TGTGCCAGCTCACCTCGAGGACAGAATAGCAATCAGCCCCAGCATTTT.